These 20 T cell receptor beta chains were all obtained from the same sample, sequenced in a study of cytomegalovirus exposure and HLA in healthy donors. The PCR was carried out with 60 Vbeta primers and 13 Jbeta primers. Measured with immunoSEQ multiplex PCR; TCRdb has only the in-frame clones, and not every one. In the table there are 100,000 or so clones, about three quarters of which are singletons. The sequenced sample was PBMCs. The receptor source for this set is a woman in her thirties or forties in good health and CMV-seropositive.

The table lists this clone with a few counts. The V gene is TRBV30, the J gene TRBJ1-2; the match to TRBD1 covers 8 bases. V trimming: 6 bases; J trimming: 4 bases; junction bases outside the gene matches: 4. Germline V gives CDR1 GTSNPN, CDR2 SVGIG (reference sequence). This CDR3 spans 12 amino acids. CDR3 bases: TGTGCCTGCCAGGGGGCAGGCTATGGCTACACCTTC. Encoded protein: CACQGAGYGYTF.

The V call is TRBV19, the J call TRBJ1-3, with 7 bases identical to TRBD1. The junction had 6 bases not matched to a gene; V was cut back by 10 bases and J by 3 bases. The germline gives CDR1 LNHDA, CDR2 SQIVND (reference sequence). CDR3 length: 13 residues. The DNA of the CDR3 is TGTGCCACAACCAGGGGGGATGGAAACACCATATATTTT. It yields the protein CATTRGDGNTIYF.

The CDR3: CASSNGQGMYNEQFF. The CDR3 region has the DNA TGTGCCAGCAGCAACGGACAGGGGATGTACAATGAGCAGTTCTTC. The genes are TRBV5-4 and TRBJ2-1, with 9 bases fitting TRBD1. This CDR3 is 15 amino acids long. CDR1 and CDR2 (germline): SGHNT, YYREEE (reference sequence). V lost 4 bases and J lost 4; bases outside the gene matches: 6. Filled out from reference TRBV5-4 and TRBJ2-1, the complete variable domain reads ETGVTQSPTHLIKTRGQQVTLRCSSQSGHNTVSWYQQALGQGPQFIFQYYREEENGRGNFPPRFSGLQFPNYSSELNVNALELDDSALYLCASSNGQGMYNEQFFGPGTRLTVL.

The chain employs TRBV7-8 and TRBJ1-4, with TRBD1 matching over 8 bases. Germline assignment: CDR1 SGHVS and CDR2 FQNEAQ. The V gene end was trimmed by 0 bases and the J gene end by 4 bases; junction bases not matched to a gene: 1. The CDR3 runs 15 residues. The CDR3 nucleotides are TGTGCCAGCAGCTTAGCGACAGGGGTTAATGAAAAACTGTTTTTT. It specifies CASSLATGVNEKLFF.

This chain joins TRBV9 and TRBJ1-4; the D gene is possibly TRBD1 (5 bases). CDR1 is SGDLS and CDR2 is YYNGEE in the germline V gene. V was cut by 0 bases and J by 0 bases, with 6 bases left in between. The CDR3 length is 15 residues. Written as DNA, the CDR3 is TGTGCCAGCAGCGTAGGGGGGGCAACTAATGAAAAACTGTTTTTT. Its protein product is CASSVGGATNEKLFF.

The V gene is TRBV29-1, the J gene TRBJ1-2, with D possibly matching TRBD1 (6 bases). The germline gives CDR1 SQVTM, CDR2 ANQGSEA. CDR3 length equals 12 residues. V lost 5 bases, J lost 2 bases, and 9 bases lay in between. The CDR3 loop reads CSVRGTNYGYTF. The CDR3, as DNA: TGCAGCGTTCGTGGGACAAACTATGGCTACACCTTC. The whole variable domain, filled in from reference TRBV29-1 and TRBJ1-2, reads SAVISQKPSRDICQRGTSLTIQCQVDSQVTMMFWYRQQPGQSLTLIATANQGSEATYESGFVIDKFPISRPNLTFSTLTVSNMSPEDSSIYLCSVRGTNYGYTFGSGTRLTVV.

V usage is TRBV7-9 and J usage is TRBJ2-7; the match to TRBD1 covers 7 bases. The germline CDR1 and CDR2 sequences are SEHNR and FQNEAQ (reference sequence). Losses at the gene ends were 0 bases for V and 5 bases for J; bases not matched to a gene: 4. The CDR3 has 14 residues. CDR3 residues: CASSLALTGNEQYF. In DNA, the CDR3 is TGTGCCAGCAGCTTAGCCCTGACAGGGAACGAGCAGTACTTC.

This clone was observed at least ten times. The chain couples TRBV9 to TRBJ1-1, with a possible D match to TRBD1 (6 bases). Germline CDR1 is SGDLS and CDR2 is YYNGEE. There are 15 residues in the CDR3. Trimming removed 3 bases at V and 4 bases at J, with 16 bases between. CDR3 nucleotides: TGTGCCAGCAGCGACGGTCCAACAGGGCTCACTGAAGCTTTCTTT. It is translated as CASSDGPTGLTEAFF. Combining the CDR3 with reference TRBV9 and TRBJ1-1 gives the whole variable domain DSGVTQTPKHLITATGQRVTLRCSPRSGDLSVYWYQQSLDQGLQFLIQYYNGEERAKGNILERFSAQQFPDLHSELNLSSLELGDSALYFCASSDGPTGLTEAFFGQGTRLTVV.

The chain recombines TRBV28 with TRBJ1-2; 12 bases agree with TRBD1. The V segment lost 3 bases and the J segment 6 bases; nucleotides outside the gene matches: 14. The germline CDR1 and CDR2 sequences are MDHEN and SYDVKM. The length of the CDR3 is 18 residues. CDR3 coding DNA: TGTGCCAGCAGTTTTAGATTGGGACAGGGGGCCAAATCCCATGGCTACACCTTC. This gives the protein CASSFRLGQGAKSHGYTF.

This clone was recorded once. The CDR3 sequence: CASSWRLAGANEQFF. Written as DNA, the CDR3 is TGCGCCAGCAGCTGGCGCCTAGCGGGAGCCAATGAGCAGTTCTTC. The chain uses TRBV5-1 and TRBJ2-1; 10 nucleotides match TRBD2. The CDR3 consists of 15 residues. V dropped 3 bases and J dropped 6; count of bases not matched to a gene: 6. Looked up from germline, CDR1 is SGHRS and CDR2 is YFSETQ.

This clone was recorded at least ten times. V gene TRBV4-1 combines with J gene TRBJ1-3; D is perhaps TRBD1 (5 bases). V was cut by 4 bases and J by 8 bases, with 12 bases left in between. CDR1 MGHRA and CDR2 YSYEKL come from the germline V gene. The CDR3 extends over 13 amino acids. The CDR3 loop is CASSLGAADTIYF. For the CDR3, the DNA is TGCGCCAGCAGCCTAGGGGCCGCAGACACCATATATTTT.

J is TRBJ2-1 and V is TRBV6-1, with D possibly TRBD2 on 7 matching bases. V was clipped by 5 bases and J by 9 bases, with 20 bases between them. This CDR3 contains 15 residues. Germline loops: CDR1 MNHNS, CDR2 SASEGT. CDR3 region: CASSLSGKGGGEQFF. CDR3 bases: TGTGCCAGCAGTCTCAGCGGGAAAGGGGGGGGTGAGCAGTTCTTC.

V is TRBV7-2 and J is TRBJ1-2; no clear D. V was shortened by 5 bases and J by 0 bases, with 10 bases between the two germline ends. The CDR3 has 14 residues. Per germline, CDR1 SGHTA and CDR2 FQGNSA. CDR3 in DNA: TGTGCCAGCAGCCTCCTAGCGGCTAACTATGGCTACACCTTC. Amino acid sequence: CASSLLAANYGYTF.

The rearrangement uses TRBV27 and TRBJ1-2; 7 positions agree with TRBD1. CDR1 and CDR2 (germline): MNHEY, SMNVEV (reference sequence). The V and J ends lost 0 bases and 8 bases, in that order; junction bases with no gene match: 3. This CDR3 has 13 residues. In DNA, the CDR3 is TGTGCCAGCAGTTTATCCACAGGGGAGGGCTACACCTTC. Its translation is CASSLSTGEGYTF.

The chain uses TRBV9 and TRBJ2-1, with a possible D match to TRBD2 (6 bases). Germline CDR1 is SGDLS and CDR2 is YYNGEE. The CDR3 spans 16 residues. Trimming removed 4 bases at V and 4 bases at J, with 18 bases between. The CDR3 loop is CASSPSGGPKYNEQFF. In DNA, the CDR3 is TGTGCCAGCAGCCCCTCCGGGGGACCGAAGTACAATGAGCAGTTCTTC. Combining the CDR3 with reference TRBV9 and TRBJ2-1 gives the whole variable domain DSGVTQTPKHLITATGQRVTLRCSPRSGDLSVYWYQQSLDQGLQFLIQYYNGEERAKGNILERFSAQQFPDLHSELNLSSLELGDSALYFCASSPSGGPKYNEQFFGPGTRLTVL.

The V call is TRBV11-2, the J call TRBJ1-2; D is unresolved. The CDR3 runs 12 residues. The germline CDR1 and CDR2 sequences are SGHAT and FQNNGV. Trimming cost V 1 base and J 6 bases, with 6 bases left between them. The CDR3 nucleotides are TGTGCCAGCAGCTTAGGTCGGGATGGCTACACCTTC. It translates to CASSLGRDGYTF.

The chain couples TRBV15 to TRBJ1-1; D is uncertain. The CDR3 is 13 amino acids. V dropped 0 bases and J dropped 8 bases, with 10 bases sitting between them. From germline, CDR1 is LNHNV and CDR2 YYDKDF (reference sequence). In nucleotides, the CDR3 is TGTGCCACCAGCAGAGACCTTCACCGGGAAGCTTTCTTT. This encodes CATSRDLHREAFF.

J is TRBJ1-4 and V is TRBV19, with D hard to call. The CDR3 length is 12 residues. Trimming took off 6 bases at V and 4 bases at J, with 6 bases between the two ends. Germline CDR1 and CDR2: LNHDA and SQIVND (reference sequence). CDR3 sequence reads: CASRQNNEKLFF. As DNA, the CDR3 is TGTGCCAGTAGGCAGAATAATGAAAAACTGTTTTTT.

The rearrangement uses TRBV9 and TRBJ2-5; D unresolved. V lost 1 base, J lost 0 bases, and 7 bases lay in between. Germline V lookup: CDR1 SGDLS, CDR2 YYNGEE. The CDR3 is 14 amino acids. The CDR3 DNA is TGTGCCAGCAGCGTATTTACGGACCAAGAGACCCAGTACTTC. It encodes CASSVFTDQETQYF. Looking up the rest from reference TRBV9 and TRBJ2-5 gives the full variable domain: DSGVTQTPKHLITATGQRVTLRCSPRSGDLSVYWYQQSLDQGLQFLIQYYNGEERAKGNILERFSAQQFPDLHSELNLSSLELGDSALYFCASSVFTDQETQYFGPGTRLLVL.

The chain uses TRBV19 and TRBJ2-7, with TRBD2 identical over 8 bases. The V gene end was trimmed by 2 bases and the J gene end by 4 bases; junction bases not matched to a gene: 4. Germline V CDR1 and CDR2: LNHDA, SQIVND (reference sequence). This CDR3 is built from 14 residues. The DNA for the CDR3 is TGTGCCAGTAGTATAAGCGGGGGACAATACGAGCAGTACTTC. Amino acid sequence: CASSISGGQYEQYF. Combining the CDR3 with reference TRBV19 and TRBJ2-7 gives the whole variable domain DGGITQSPKYLFRKEGQNVTLSCEQNLNHDAMYWYRQDPGQGLRLIYYSQIVNDFQKGDIAEGYSVSREKKESFPLTVTSAQKNPTAFYLCASSISGGQYEQYFGPGTRLTVT.